Listed below are T cell receptor beta chains from one sample, sequenced in a study of CD8 T cells in Susac syndrome. TCRdb recomputed calls from the immunoSEQ multiplex PCR reads with MiXCR, one row per CDR3 protein. The table lists roughly 120,000 distinct CDR3 sequences, approximately 93% of them singletons. Sequenced input: CD8+ T cells from PBMCs. These receptors originate from a human donor with multiple sclerosis. Each CDR3 is given with its conserved first and last residue. D genes are given only for firm matches. The size entry is marked missing in some rows and otherwise reads once, few, many or a size class.

TRBV13	TRBJ1-3	-	-	CASSLPSGNTIYF	TGTGCCAGCAGCTTACCCAGCGGAAACACCATATATTTT
TRBV6-5	TRBJ2-5	TRBD1	-	CASSYQDRGPVETQYF	TGTGCCAGCAGTTACCAAGACAGGGGGCCTGTGGAGACCCAGTACTTC
TRBV20-1	TRBJ1-5	TRBD1	-	CSARGTGGFKPQHF	TGCAGTGCTAGGGGGACAGGGGGTTTCAAGCCCCAGCATTTT
TRBV7-2	TRBJ1-6	-	-	CASSLDSSYNSPLHF	TGTGCCAGCAGCTTAGACAGTTCCTATAATTCACCCCTCCACTTT
TRBV2	TRBJ1-2	-	-	CASSNQAAF	TGTGCCAGCAGCAATCAGGCGGCCTTC
TRBV2	TRBJ1-1	-	-	CASSEVPRLNTEAFF	TGTGCCAGCAGTGAAGTGCCCAGATTGAACACTGAAGCTTTCTTT
TRBV2	TRBJ2-1	-	-	CASIRAVSSYNEQFF	TGTGCCAGCATCAGAGCGGTTAGCTCCTACAATGAGCAGTTCTTC
TRBV11-2	TRBJ1-4	TRBD1	-	CASSTWGQGNEKLFF	TGTGCCAGCAGCACATGGGGACAGGGGAACGAAAAACTGTTTTTT
TRBV6-1	TRBJ2-5	TRBD1	-	CASSKGQGKETQYF	TGTGCCAGCAGCAAGGGACAGGGGAAAGAGACCCAGTACTTC
TRBV4-1	TRBJ2-2	TRBD2	-	CASSLPGGGELFF	TGCGCCAGCAGCCTCCCGGGAGGCGGGGAGCTGTTTTTT
TRBV5-1	TRBJ1-2	TRBD1	-	CASGGQGSRGYTF	TGCGCCAGCGGCGGACAGGGGTCGCGCGGCTACACCTTC
TRBV7-2	TRBJ1-3	-	-	CASSSSDTSGNTIYF	TGTGCCAGCAGCTCCTCGGACACCTCTGGAAACACCATATATTTT
TRBV4-1	TRBJ1-2	-	-	CASSQANVGSYGYTF	TGCGCCAGCAGCCAAGCGAATGTGGGAAGCTATGGCTACACCTTC
TRBV7-2	TRBJ2-2	-	-	CATLMRGGTGELFF	TGTGCCACCTTAATGAGGGGAGGAACCGGGGAGCTGTTTTTT
TRBV20-1	TRBJ2-7	TRBD2	-	CSPLRGAVRYEQYF	TGCAGTCCCCTGCGGGGGGCGGTCCGCTACGAGCAGTACTTC
TRBV9	TRBJ2-7	-	-	CASSPTSPAYEQYF	TGTGCCAGCAGCCCTACCTCCCCGGCGTACGAGCAGTACTTC
TRBV7-8	TRBJ2-3	-	-	CASSARPSGDTQYF	TGTGCCAGCAGCGCCCGACCCTCCGGAGATACGCAGTATTTT
TRBV13	TRBJ2-1	-	few	CASSLGINEQFF	TGTGCCAGCAGCTTAGGTATCAATGAGCAGTTCTTC
TRBV7-8	TRBJ2-5	TRBD2	-	CASSAGLAGGETQYF	TGTGCCAGCAGCGCGGGACTAGCGGGAGGAGAGACCCAGTACTTC
TRBV12-3/TRBV12-4	TRBJ1-3	-	-	CAGPVGGTSGNTIYF	TGTGCCGGTCCCGTAGGGGGAACTTCTGGAAACACCATATATTTT
TRBV12-3/TRBV12-4	TRBJ2-5	-	once	CASRPQGYETQYF	TGTGCCAGCAGACCACAGGGTTACGAGACCCAGTACTTC
TRBV30	TRBJ1-5	-	-	CAWSVPRGGGNQPQHF	TGTGCCTGGAGTGTACCCCGGGGAGGGGGCAATCAGCCCCAGCATTTT
TRBV12-3/TRBV12-4	TRBJ1-5	TRBD1	-	CASTDRVNQPQHF	TGTGCCAGCACCGACAGGGTCAATCAGCCCCAGCATTTT
TRBV5-1	TRBJ2-5	-	-	CASLGQGTQYF	TGCGCCAGCTTGGGGCAAGGGACCCAGTACTTC
TRBV12-3/TRBV12-4	TRBJ2-1	-	-	CASSFVLSARYNEQFF	TGTGCCAGCAGTTTTGTTCTCAGCGCCCGCTACAATGAGCAGTTCTTC
TRBV6-6	TRBJ2-7	-	-	CASSPPIRSYEQYF	TGTGCCAGCAGCCCCCCTATACGCTCCTACGAGCAGTACTTC
TRBV21-1	TRBJ1-5	-	-	CASMYDRGDQPQHF	TGTGCCAGCATGTATGACAGGGGAGATCAGCCCCAGCATTTT
TRBV6-5	TRBJ1-6	-	-	CASSKTEYNSPLHF	TGTGCCAGCAGTAAGACGGAATATAATTCACCCCTCCACTTT
TRBV12-3/TRBV12-4	TRBJ2-2	-	-	CASTRTGELFF	TGTGCCAGCACTCGTACCGGGGAGCTGTTTTTT
TRBV28	TRBJ2-5	-	-	CASSPYSGDETQYF	TGTGCCAGCAGCCCATACTCGGGGGACGAGACCCAGTACTTC
TRBV29-1	TRBJ2-3	TRBD2	once	CSADAGGTDTQYF	TGCAGCGCCGACGCGGGGGGCACAGATACGCAGTATTTT
TRBV12-3/TRBV12-4	TRBJ1-1	-	few	CASSLGRGTEAFF	TGTGCCAGCAGTTTGGGCAGGGGCACTGAAGCTTTCTTT
TRBV6-2/TRBV6-3	TRBJ1-2	TRBD1	-	CASSYRPGQGAINYGYTF	TGTGCCAGCAGTTACCGACCGGGACAGGGGGCGATTAACTATGGCTACACCTTC
TRBV12-3/TRBV12-4	TRBJ2-2	TRBD1	-	CASSLDRENTGELFF	TGTGCCAGCAGTTTGGACAGGGAAAACACCGGGGAGCTGTTTTTT
TRBV30	TRBJ1-1	-	-	CAWRGMNTEAFF	TGTGCCTGGAGGGGAATGAACACTGAAGCTTTCTTT
TRBV4-1	TRBJ2-5	-	-	CASRLRDEETQYF	TGCGCCAGCAGGTTACGCGATGAAGAGACCCAGTACTTC
TRBV6-4	TRBJ2-1	-	-	CASSDGENEQFF	TGTGCCAGCAGTGACGGGGAAAATGAGCAGTTCTTC
TRBV13	TRBJ1-4	TRBD1	once	CASSLRGRGEKLFF	TGTGCCAGCAGCTTAAGGGGGCGCGGTGAAAAACTGTTTTTT
TRBV5-4	TRBJ1-2	-	-	CASTPRMGGYGYTF	TGTGCCAGCACCCCACGGATGGGGGGCTATGGCTACACCTTC
TRBV30	TRBJ1-1	-	-	CAWSPDGTEAFF	TGTGCCTGGTCCCCGGATGGCACTGAAGCTTTCTTT
TRBV5-1	TRBJ2-3	-	-	CASSITTYKADTQYF	TGCGCCAGCAGTATTACCACCTACAAGGCAGATACGCAGTATTTT
TRBV7-2	TRBJ1-1	TRBD1	-	CASSARQGYTEAFF	TGTGCCAGCAGCGCACGACAGGGCTACACTGAAGCTTTCTTT
TRBV13	TRBJ1-1	TRBD1	-	CASSLVTGDSTEAFF	TGTGCCAGCAGCTTAGTCACAGGGGATTCGACTGAAGCTTTCTTT
TRBV6-2/TRBV6-3	TRBJ1-1	-	-	CASRAGRNTEAFF	TGTGCCAGCAGGGCAGGGCGGAACACTGAAGCTTTCTTT
TRBV19	TRBJ2-1	TRBD2	-	CASSIVPAGVLGNEQFF	TGTGCCAGTAGTATAGTACCAGCGGGAGTTCTTGGTAATGAGCAGTTCTTC
TRBV7-9	TRBJ1-3	-	-	CASSRDTENTIYF	TGTGCCAGCAGCCGGGACACAGAAAACACCATATATTTT
TRBV3-1	TRBJ1-1	TRBD1	few	CASSQNRGTEAFF	TGTGCCAGCAGCCAAAACAGGGGCACTGAAGCTTTCTTT
TRBV24-1	TRBJ2-2	-	-	CATSGGTGELFF	TGTGCCACCAGTGGAGGAACCGGGGAGCTGTTTTTT
TRBV11-2	TRBJ2-7	TRBD1	-	CASSRPRAGGDEQYF	TGTGCCAGCAGCCGCCCCCGGGCAGGGGGCGACGAGCAGTACTTC
TRBV20-1	TRBJ1-4	-	-	CSARRDENEKLFF	TGCAGTGCTAGACGGGACGAGAATGAAAAACTGTTTTTT
TRBV20-1	TRBJ2-1	TRBD2	-	CSAISSGSSYNEQFF	TGCAGTGCTATCTCTAGCGGGAGCTCCTACAATGAGCAGTTCTTC
TRBV12-5	TRBJ1-5	-	-	CASGLVMTGYSNQPQHF	TGTGCTAGTGGTTTGGTAATGACAGGCTATAGCAATCAGCCCCAGCATTTT
TRBV7-9	TRBJ1-2	TRBD1	-	CASSFGTEFNYGYTF	TGTGCCAGCAGCTTTGGGACAGAATTTAACTATGGCTACACCTTC
TRBV7-2	TRBJ2-1	-	-	CASSRRGPGRVSYNEQFF	TGTGCCAGCAGCCGTAGAGGGCCGGGACGGGTGTCCTACAATGAGCAGTTCTTC
TRBV9	TRBJ2-2	-	-	CASREGGRTDGELFF	TGTGCCAGCAGGGAGGGGGGGCGGACTGACGGGGAGCTGTTTTTT